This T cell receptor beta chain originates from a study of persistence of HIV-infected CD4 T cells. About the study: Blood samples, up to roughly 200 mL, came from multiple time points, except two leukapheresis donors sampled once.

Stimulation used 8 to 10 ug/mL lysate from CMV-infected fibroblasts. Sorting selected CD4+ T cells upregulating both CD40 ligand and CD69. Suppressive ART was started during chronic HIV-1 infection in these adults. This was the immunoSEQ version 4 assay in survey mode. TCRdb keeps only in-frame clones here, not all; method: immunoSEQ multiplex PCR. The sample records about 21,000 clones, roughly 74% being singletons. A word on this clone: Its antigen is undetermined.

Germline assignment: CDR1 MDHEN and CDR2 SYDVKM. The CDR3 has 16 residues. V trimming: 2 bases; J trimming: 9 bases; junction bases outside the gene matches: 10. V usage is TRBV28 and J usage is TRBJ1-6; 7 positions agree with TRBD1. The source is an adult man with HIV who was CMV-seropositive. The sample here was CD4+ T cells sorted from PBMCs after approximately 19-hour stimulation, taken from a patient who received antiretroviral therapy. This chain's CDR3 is CASSLGPRGLPSPLHF. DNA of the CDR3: TGTGCCAGCAGTTTAGGCCCCAGGGGGTTGCCTTCACCCCTCCACTTT. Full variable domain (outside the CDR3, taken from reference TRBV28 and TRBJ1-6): DVKVTQSSRYLVKRTGEKVFLECVQDMDHENMFWYRQDPGLGLRLIYFSYDVKMKEKGDIPEGYSVSREKKERFSLILESASTNQTSMYLCASSLGPRGLPSPLHFGNGTRLTVT.